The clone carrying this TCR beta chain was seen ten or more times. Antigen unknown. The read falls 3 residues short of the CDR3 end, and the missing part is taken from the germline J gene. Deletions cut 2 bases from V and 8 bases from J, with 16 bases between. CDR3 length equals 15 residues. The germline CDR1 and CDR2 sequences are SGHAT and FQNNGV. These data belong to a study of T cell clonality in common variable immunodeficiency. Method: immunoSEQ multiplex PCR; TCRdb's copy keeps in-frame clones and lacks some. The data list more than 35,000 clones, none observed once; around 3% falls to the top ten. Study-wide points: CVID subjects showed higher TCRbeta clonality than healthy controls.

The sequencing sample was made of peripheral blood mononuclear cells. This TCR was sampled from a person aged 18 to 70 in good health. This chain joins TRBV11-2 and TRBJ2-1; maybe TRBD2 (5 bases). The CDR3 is CASSLSLVRSHEQFF. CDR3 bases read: TGTGCCAGCAGCTTATCACTAGTCCGGAGCCATGAG.